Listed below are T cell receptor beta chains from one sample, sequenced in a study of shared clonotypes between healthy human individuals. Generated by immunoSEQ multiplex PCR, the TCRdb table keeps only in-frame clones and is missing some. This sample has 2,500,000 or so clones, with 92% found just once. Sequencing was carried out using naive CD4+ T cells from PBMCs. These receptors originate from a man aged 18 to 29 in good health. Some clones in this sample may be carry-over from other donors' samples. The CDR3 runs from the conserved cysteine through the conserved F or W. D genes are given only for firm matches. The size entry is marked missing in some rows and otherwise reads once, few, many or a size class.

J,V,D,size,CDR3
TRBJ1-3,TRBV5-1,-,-,CASMEAPRGPGNTIYF
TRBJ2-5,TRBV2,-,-,CASSERAQETQYF
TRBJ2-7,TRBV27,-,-,CASSSRGYEQYF
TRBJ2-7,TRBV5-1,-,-,CASRLSTGNEQYF
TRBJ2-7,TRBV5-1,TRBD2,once,CASSYTSGNSYEQYF
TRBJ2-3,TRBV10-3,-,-,CAISDEGRRGTDTQYF
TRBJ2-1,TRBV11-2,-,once,CASSLDGRGDEQFF
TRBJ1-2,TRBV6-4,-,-,CASSDGKNYGYTF
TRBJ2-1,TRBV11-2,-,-,CASSPSVAGLPLEQFF
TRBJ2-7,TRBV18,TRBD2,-,CASQPAGGPGEQYF
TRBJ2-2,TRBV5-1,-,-,CASSLALRELFF
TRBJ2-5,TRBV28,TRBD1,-,CASSPTGGVKTQYF
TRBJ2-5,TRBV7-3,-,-,CASSATGRQETQYF
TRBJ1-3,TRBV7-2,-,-,CASGSGVSGNTIYF
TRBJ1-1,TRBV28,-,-,CASTFTGGRARGAFF
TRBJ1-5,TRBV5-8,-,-,CASSLYRQINSNQPQHF
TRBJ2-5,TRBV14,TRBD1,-,CASSHRDRYQETQYF
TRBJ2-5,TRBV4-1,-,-,CASSQGGAVWETQYF
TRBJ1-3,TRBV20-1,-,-,CSASTGNTIYF
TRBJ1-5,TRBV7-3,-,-,CASTRALGNQPQHF
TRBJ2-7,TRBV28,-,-,CATGEISYEQYF
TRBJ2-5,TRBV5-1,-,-,CASSFGQQETQYF
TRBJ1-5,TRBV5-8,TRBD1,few,CASSDRVPNQPQHF
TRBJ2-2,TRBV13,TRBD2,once,CASSLRLAGNTGELFF
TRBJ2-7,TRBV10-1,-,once,CASSDASVGLFPSSSYEQYF
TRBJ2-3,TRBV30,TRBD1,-,CAWRLTGITDTQYF
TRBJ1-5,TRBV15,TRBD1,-,CATSRDHRDSGNQPQHF
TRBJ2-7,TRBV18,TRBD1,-,CASSRDRVEVGEQYF
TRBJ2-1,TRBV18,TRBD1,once,CASSPGQGLFYNEQFF
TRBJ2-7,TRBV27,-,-,CASAGNYEQYF
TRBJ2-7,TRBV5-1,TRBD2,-,CASSEQLAGEYEQYF
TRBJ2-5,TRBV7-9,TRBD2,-,CASSPGLAGTTQYF
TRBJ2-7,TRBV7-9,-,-,CASSPDSPPPYEQYF
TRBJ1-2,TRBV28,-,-,CASSLASLDDYGYTF
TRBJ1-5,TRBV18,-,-,CASTDHQGSNQPQHF
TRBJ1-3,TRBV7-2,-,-,CASSLRLHSGNTIYF
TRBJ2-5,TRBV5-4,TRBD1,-,CASSYTGGETQYF
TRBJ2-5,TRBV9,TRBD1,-,CASSTEDRGETQYF
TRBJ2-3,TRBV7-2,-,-,CASAPRDAGTDTQYF
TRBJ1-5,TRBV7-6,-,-,CASSLGPSNQPQHF
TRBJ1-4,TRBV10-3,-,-,CAISPDIATNEKLFF
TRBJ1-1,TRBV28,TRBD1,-,CASTGQGAWAEAFF
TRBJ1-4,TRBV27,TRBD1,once,CASSLTGGGVGEKLFF
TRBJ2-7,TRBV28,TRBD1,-,CASSFSGTAHEQYF
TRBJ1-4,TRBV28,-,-,CASRDEKLFF
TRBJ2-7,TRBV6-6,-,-,CASSYGVSLAGEQYF
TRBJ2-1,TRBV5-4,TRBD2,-,CASSRTSNNEQFF
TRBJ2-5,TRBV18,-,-,CASSPSQLQETQYF
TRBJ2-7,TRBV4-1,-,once,CASSQPPGAEQYF
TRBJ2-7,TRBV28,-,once,CASRSAPSYEQYF
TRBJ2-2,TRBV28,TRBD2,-,CASVIGGALTGELFF
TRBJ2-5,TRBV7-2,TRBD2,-,CASSLQREGGTQYF